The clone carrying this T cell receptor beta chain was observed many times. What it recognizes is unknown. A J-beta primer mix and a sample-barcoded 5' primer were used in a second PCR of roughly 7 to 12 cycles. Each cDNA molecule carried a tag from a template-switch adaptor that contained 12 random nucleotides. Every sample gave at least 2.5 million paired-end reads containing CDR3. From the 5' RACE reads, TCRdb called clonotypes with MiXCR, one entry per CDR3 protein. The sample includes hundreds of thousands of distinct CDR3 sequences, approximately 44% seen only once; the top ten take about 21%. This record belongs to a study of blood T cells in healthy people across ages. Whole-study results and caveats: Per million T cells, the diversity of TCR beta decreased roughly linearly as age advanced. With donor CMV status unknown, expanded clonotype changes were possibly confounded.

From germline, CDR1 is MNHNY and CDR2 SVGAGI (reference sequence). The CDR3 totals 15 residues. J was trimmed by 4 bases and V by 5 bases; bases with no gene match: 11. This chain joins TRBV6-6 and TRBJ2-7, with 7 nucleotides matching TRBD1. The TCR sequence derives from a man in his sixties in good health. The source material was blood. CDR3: CASSDPPGQTYEQYF. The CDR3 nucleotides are TGTGCCAGCAGTGACCCCCCGGGACAGACTTACGAGCAGTACTTC.